These 31 T cell receptor beta chains came from one sample sequenced in a study of CD4 T cell repertoires in COVID-19. Libraries were prepared by immunoSEQ multiplex PCR; TCRdb keeps only in-frame clonotypes and omits some of them. The table lists fewer than 100,000 clones, 83% of them singletons. Sequences were derived from CD4+ T cells from peripheral blood, sampled after recovery from COVID-19. These receptors originate from a human donor who had COVID-19.

This chain links TRBV3-1 (or the pseudogene TRBV3-2) with TRBJ1-3; D not resolved. Per the germline V gene, CDR1 is LGHDT and CDR2 is YNNKEL (reference sequence). V gave up 1 base and J gave up 8 bases, with 9 bases separating them. CDR3 size: 13 residues. The CDR3 reads CASSQGSSHTIYF. The CDR3 nucleotides are TGTGCCAGCAGCCAAGGGTCCTCTCACACCATATATTTT.

V is TRBV25-1 and J is TRBJ1-1; unclear D gene. This CDR3 comprises 14 residues. V lost 2 bases and J 1 base, leaving 8 bases between the germline ends. The V gene's germline CDR1 is MGHDK and CDR2 SYGVNS. The CDR3 sequence: CASSENDPNTEAFF. For the CDR3, the DNA is TGTGCCAGCAGTGAAAATGACCCGAACACTGAAGCTTTCTTT.

The chain joins TRBV11-2 to TRBJ1-5; D is unclear. Trimming removed 1 base from V and 4 bases from J, with 5 bases in between. The CDR3 spans 13 residues. Germline CDR1 SGHAT, CDR2 FQNNGV. CDR3 DNA: TGTGCCAGCAGCTTAGTCGGGAATCAGCCCCAGCATTTT. Translated: CASSLVGNQPQHF.

The chain joins TRBV3-1 (or the pseudogene TRBV3-2) to TRBJ2-7; 7 nucleotides line up with TRBD2. The V and J ends lost 0 bases and 3 bases, in that order; junction bases with no gene match: 5. Per germline, CDR1 LGHDT and CDR2 YNNKEL (reference sequence). The CDR3 sequence is 15 residues long. The CDR3 region has the DNA TGTGCCAGCAGCCAAGATCAAGCGGGGAACTACGAGCAGTACTTC. Protein product: CASSQDQAGNYEQYF.

The genes are TRBV9 and TRBJ2-1, with 8 bases that match TRBD1. The germline V gene has CDR1 SGDLS and CDR2 YYNGEE. J gave up 15 bases and V 3 bases, and 14 bases lay outside the gene matches. This CDR3 comprises 14 residues. The CDR3 bases are TGTGCCAGCAGCGAGCAGGGGGCGGTATTCTGGCCGTTCTTC. It yields the protein CASSEQGAVFWPFF. Based on the CDR3 plus reference TRBV9 and TRBJ2-1, the full variable domain is DSGVTQTPKHLITATGQRVTLRCSPRSGDLSVYWYQQSLDQGLQFLIQYYNGEERAKGNILERFSAQQFPDLHSELNLSSLELGDSALYFCASSEQGAVFWPFFGPGTRLTVL.

The chain carries TRBV5-5 and TRBJ2-7; D may be TRBD2 (6 bases). V lost 2 bases, J lost 2 bases, and 17 bases lay in between. Germline values: CDR1 SGHKS, CDR2 YYEKEE (reference sequence). CDR3 length equals 16 residues. The CDR3 spells CASSLVGVTGAYEQYF. Here the CDR3 DNA reads TGTGCCAGCAGCTTAGTAGGGGTTACGGGGGCCTACGAGCAGTACTTC.

This chain connects TRBV11-2 to TRBJ2-7; D remains ambiguous. The V end lost 6 bases, the J end lost 2 bases, and 8 bases lay between the germline ends. The CDR3 runs 12 residues. Germline V gene sequence: CDR1 SGHAT, CDR2 FQNNGV. For the CDR3, the DNA is TGTGCCAGCAGTCCGAACCCCTACGAGCAGTACTTC. It yields the protein CASSPNPYEQYF. Based on the CDR3 plus reference TRBV11-2 and TRBJ2-7, the full variable domain is EAGVAQSPRYKIIEKRQSVAFWCNPISGHATLYWYQQILGQGPKLLIQFQNNGVVDDSQLPKDRFSAERLKGVDSTLKIQPAKLEDSAVYLCASSPNPYEQYFGPGTRLTVT.

This sequence joins TRBV7-8 and TRBJ2-7; unclear D gene. Germline V gene data show CDR1 as SGHVS and CDR2 as FQNEAQ. V was trimmed by 5 bases and J by 4 bases, leaving 9 bases between them. This CDR3 contains 12 residues. The CDR3 is CASSRGRYEQYF. DNA for the CDR3: TGTGCCAGCAGCCGAGGCAGGTACGAGCAGTACTTC.

This clone was observed once. Other DNA sequences in this sample translate to the same CDR3. This chain connects TRBV7-7 to TRBJ2-5; D may correspond to TRBD1 or TRBD2 (6 bases each). Between the trimmed V and J ends, which lost 1 base and 4 bases, there was a span of 10 bases. Germline V gene sequence: CDR1 SSHAT, CDR2 FNYEAQ (reference sequence). The CDR3 sequence is 14 residues long. CDR3 coding DNA: TGTGCCAGCAGCTTAGGGGGGGCTGGAGAGACCCAGTACTTC. Translation: CASSLGGAGETQYF.

The chain couples TRBV7-9 to TRBJ2-1; D is unclear. Trimming pared 5 bases from V and 6 bases from J, leaving 17 bases between. CDR1 and CDR2 (germline): SEHNR, FQNEAQ (reference sequence). CDR3 length: 15 residues. The DNA for the CDR3 is TGTGCCAGCAGCGACGACATCCCTTTACGCAATGAGCAGTTCTTC. Its protein product is CASSDDIPLRNEQFF.

This chain connects TRBV28 to TRBJ1-1; no definite D call. This CDR3 has 14 amino acids. Germline V gene data show CDR1 as MDHEN and CDR2 as SYDVKM. Trimming shortened V by 7 bases and J by 4 bases, and 16 bases separated the two germline ends. CDR3 amino acids: CASMGTDGRTEAFF. CDR3 bases: TGTGCCAGCATGGGTACCGACGGTCGCACTGAAGCTTTCTTT.

V and J are TRBV28 and TRBJ1-6; no clear D gene. The CDR3 is 14 amino acids. V was shortened by 5 bases and J by 0 bases, with 5 bases between the two germline ends. Looked up from germline, CDR1 is MDHEN and CDR2 is SYDVKM. CDR3 sequence reads: CASSGGSYNSPLHF. The CDR3 DNA sequence: TGTGCCAGCAGTGGCGGCTCCTATAATTCACCCCTCCACTTT.

CDR3 sequence reads: CASSIRDLYEQYF. The CDR3 DNA is TGTGCCAGTAGTATTCGGGACCTCTACGAGCAGTACTTC. The V call is TRBV19, the J call TRBJ2-7; D is perhaps TRBD1 or TRBD2 (5 bases each). Germline V gene lookup returns CDR1 LNHDA and CDR2 SQIVND (reference sequence). V was shortened by 3 bases and J by 3 bases, with 9 bases between the two germline ends. This CDR3 comprises 13 residues.

The J gene is TRBJ2-3, the V gene TRBV5-6, with 9 bases lining up with TRBD1. With V trimmed by 0 bases and J by 5 bases, 16 bases remained unmatched. The CDR3 length is 19 residues. CDR1 SGHDT and CDR2 YYEEEE come from the germline V gene. CDR3 DNA: TGTGCCAGCAGCTTGGTTATGGGGACAGGGAGCCGGCGGGGAGATACGCAGTATTTT. Amino acid sequence: CASSLVMGTGSRRGDTQYF.

V is TRBV2 and J is TRBJ1-6; a weak D match, TRBD1 (5 bases). The CDR3 sequence is 14 residues long. The germline V gene encodes CDR1 SNHLY and CDR2 FYNNEI. Trimming cost V 1 base and J 7 bases, with 8 bases left between them. The CDR3 here is CASSEGQWNSPLHF. DNA of the CDR3: TGTGCCAGCAGTGAAGGACAGTGGAATTCACCCCTCCACTTT.

This clone was seen more than once but under ten times. This sequence joins TRBV11-2 and TRBJ1-5; D uncertain. There are 13 residues in the CDR3. The germline gives CDR1 SGHAT, CDR2 FQNNGV. Trimming pared 5 bases from V and 7 bases from J, leaving 12 bases between. This CDR3 reads CASSKWGEQPQHF. The CDR3 nucleotides read TGTGCCAGCAGCAAATGGGGAGAGCAGCCCCAGCATTTT.

The rearrangement joins TRBV6-1 to TRBJ1-1; the D gene is possibly TRBD1 (6 bases). The V and J ends lost 2 bases and 7 bases respectively, with 23 bases between them. Germline CDR1 reads MNHNS; CDR2 reads SASEGT. CDR3 length: 17 amino acids. The CDR3 sequence is CASSERWTDKLPIEAFF. In DNA, the CDR3 is TGTGCCAGCAGTGAAAGGTGGACAGATAAGCTACCCATTGAAGCTTTCTTT.

This chain uses TRBV24-1 with TRBJ2-5; 9 nucleotides agree with TRBD1. The CDR3 loop spans 16 amino acids. CDR1 is KGHDR, CDR2 SFDVKD, per germline. V shed 5 bases and J 0 bases; nucleotides not matched to a gene: 6. CDR3 loop: CATSAVTGGDQETQYF. CDR3 DNA: TGTGCCACCAGTGCAGTAACAGGGGGCGACCAAGAGACCCAGTACTTC.

V gene TRBV5-1 combines with J gene TRBJ2-1, with 10 bases matching TRBD2. V shed 0 bases, J shed 5 bases, and the junction held 5 bases outside the gene matches. The CDR3 sequence is 16 residues long. The germline V gene has CDR1 SGHRS and CDR2 YFSETQ. The chain's CDR3 is CASSLDSSGGHNEQFF. The CDR3 DNA is TGCGCCAGCAGCTTGGATTCTAGCGGGGGCCACAATGAGCAGTTCTTC.

J is TRBJ1-6 and V is TRBV3-1 (or the pseudogene TRBV3-2), with D uncertain. V was trimmed by 2 bases and J by 7 bases, leaving 9 bases between them. Germline CDR1 and CDR2: LGHDT and YNNKEL (reference sequence). This CDR3 has 14 residues. CDR3 sequence: CASSQPQTNSPLHF. CDR3 nucleotides: TGTGCCAGCAGCCAACCGCAGACGAATTCACCCCTCCACTTT.

The J gene is TRBJ2-1, the V gene TRBV25-1; D might be TRBD1 (5 bases). The CDR3 spans 17 residues. In germline, CDR1 is MGHDK, CDR2 SYGVNS. Trimming left V 1 base short and J 5 bases short, with 18 bases between. The CDR3 coding sequence is TGTGCCAGCAGTGAATCGAAGGGTAGGGCAGGGAACAATGAGCAGTTCTTC. Protein: CASSESKGRAGNNEQFF.

The rearrangement links TRBV12-5 to TRBJ1-5; D gene ambiguous. V lost 6 bases to trimming and J lost 7 bases, with 13 bases between them. Germline V CDR1 and CDR2: LGHNT, FRNRAP. This CDR3 has 13 residues. CDR3 sequence reads: CASGWGNGQPQHF. In nucleotides, the CDR3 is TGTGCTAGTGGGTGGGGTAACGGACAGCCCCAGCATTTT.

This clone was seen once. The genes are TRBV19 and TRBJ1-6, with a tentative D call TRBD1 (5 bases). The CDR3 totals 13 residues. V lost 8 bases and J lost 10, with 15 bases in between. CDR1 LNHDA and CDR2 SQIVND come from the germline V gene (reference sequence). The chain's CDR3 is CASAPPGPSPLHF. CDR3 nucleotides: TGTGCCAGTGCCCCGCCGGGGCCCTCACCCCTCCACTTT. The variable domain in full, completed from reference TRBV19 and TRBJ1-6, reads DGGITQSPKYLFRKEGQNVTLSCEQNLNHDAMYWYRQDPGQGLRLIYYSQIVNDFQKGDIAEGYSVSREKKESFPLTVTSAQKNPTAFYLCASAPPGPSPLHFGNGTRLTVT.

V usage is TRBV29-1 and J usage is TRBJ1-2; D is unresolved. V was pared by 1 base and J by 8 bases, with 11 bases between. The CDR3 sequence is 12 residues long. Germline CDR1 reads SQVTM; CDR2 reads ANQGSEA. In DNA form, the CDR3 reads TGCAGCGTTGAAGCGGTTGGCCAGGGCTACACCTTC. This gives the protein CSVEAVGQGYTF.

The chain links TRBV24-1 to TRBJ1-2, with TRBD1 as a possible D gene (6 bases). CDR1 is KGHDR and CDR2 is SFDVKD in the germline V gene. Deletions cut 9 bases from V and 3 bases from J, with 7 bases between. CDR3 length: 11 residues. As DNA, the CDR3 is TGTGCCACCTCAGGGGACTATGGCTACACCTTC. It specifies CATSGDYGYTF.

This chain joins TRBV10-3 and TRBJ2-2; D is possibly TRBD1 (6 bases). The CDR3 is 16 residues long. Trimming took 2 bases from V and 2 from J, leaving 12 bases between them. The germline CDR1 and CDR2 sequences are ENHRY and SYGVKD. CDR3: CAISEGWGLNTGELFF. The CDR3 DNA reads as TGTGCCATCAGTGAGGGGTGGGGGCTTAACACCGGGGAGCTGTTTTTT.

The chain is built from TRBV5-1 and TRBJ1-1, with D unclear. CDR1 and CDR2 from the germline V gene are SGHRS and YFSETQ. Trimming left V 2 bases short and J 0 bases short, with 8 bases between. This CDR3 has 14 amino acids. The CDR3 DNA reads TGCGCCAGCAGCTTAGCGACTGTGAACACTGAAGCTTTCTTT. This translates into CASSLATVNTEAFF.

This chain connects TRBV30 to TRBJ2-7; 8 positions match TRBD1. Losses at the gene ends were 2 bases for V and 3 bases for J; bases not matched to a gene: 12. The CDR3 consists of 16 residues. The germline gives CDR1 GTSNPN, CDR2 SVGIG (reference sequence). In DNA form, the CDR3 reads TGTGCCTGGAGTACGTCCGGGACAGGTCGTTTCTACGAGCAGTACTTC. Translation: CAWSTSGTGRFYEQYF.

This clone was seen just once. This sequence joins TRBV2 and TRBJ2-6; 11 bases agree with TRBD2. Germline CDR1 reads SNHLY; CDR2 reads FYNNEI. J lost 0 bases, V lost 6 bases, and 4 bases had no gene match. The CDR3 runs 17 residues. CDR3 residues: CASRGTSGLSGANVLTF. CDR3 nucleotides: TGTGCCAGCAGGGGGACTAGCGGACTCTCTGGGGCCAACGTCCTGACTTTC. The variable domain in full, with the rest retrieved from reference TRBV2 and TRBJ2-6, is EPEVTQTPSHQVTQMGQEVILRCVPISNHLYFYWYRQILGQKVEFLVSFYNNEISEKSEIFDDQFSVERPDGSNFTLKIRSTKLEDSAMYFCASRGTSGLSGANVLTFGAGSRLTVL.

The rearrangement links TRBV6-5 to TRBJ1-5; 9 nucleotides line up with TRBD1. Trimming took 6 bases from V and 7 from J; bases not matched to a gene: 10. The CDR3 has 15 residues. Germline lookup yields CDR1 MNHEY and CDR2 SVGAGI. The CDR3 loop is CASSGATGGLQPQHF. The CDR3 DNA reads TGTGCCAGCAGCGGGGCGACAGGGGGGTTGCAGCCCCAGCATTTT.

The genes are TRBV10-3 and TRBJ2-2, with D hard to call. The ends were cut back, 4 bases at V and 0 bases at J, with 6 bases in the middle. Germline assignment: CDR1 ENHRY and CDR2 SYGVKD. The CDR3 is 14 amino acids. DNA of the CDR3: TGTGCCATCAGTGGACGGTCGAACACCGGGGAGCTGTTTTTT. It encodes CAISGRSNTGELFF.